The 20 T cell receptor beta chains below come from one sample, sequenced in a study of T cells in Graves' hyperthyroidism and ophthalmopathy. Amplification of TCR beta CDR3 regions was performed using RNA transcripts as template. TCR CDR3 regions were first amplified by RT-PCR with HTBI primers. Each CDR3 protein gets one entry after TCRdb re-called the multiplex PCR reads with MiXCR. The table shows about 350,000 distinct CDR3 sequences, with about 15% occurring only once. The sequencing sample was made of blood. The receptors stem from a woman under 40 with Graves' hyperthyroidism.

This clonotype was recorded many times. The rearrangement uses TRBV28 and TRBJ2-5, with a possible D match to TRBD1 (5 bases). In germline, CDR1 is MDHEN, CDR2 SYDVKM. This CDR3 contains 15 residues. V was pared by 3 bases and J by 1 base, with 12 bases between. The CDR3 coding sequence is TGTGCCAGCAGTTTTGTCCGTCAGGGCCAAGAGACCCAGTACTTC. As protein: CASSFVRQGQETQYF.

This clonotype was recorded many times. The chain employs TRBV6-1 and TRBJ2-5; D gene ambiguous. Trimming pared 4 bases from V and 4 bases from J, leaving 7 bases between. Germline loops: CDR1 MNHNS, CDR2 SASEGT. There are 12 residues in the CDR3. The CDR3 sequence is CASSVIGETQYF. Written as DNA, the CDR3 is TGTGCCAGCAGTGTTATTGGAGAGACCCAGTACTTC.

There are many counts of this clonotype. The chain links TRBV7-3 to TRBJ1-4, with TRBD1 as a possible D gene (6 bases). The V gene lost 6 bases and the J gene lost 5 bases, with 22 bases spanning the gap. From germline, CDR1 is SGHTA and CDR2 FQGTGA. The CDR3 consists of 17 residues. The CDR3 sequence is CASRLLHGGAPNEKLFF. CDR3 nucleotide sequence: TGTGCCAGCAGGTTGCTGCATGGGGGGGCTCCAAATGAAAAACTGTTTTTT.

In its sample, this clonotype was seen a few times. This rearrangement joins TRBV11-2 to TRBJ2-7; TRBD1 matches 9 bases. Germline V CDR1 and CDR2: SGHAT, FQNNGV. There are 16 residues in the CDR3. The V gene end was trimmed by 3 bases and the J gene end by 1 base; junction bases not matched to a gene: 7. CDR3 DNA sequence: TGTGCCAGCAGCTTTGTTGGGGGGACAGGGTCCTACGAGCAGTACTTC. Its translation: CASSFVGGTGSYEQYF.

The sample holds many counts of this clonotype. The chain links TRBV28 to TRBJ2-1, with 7 bases aligning to TRBD2. This CDR3 comprises 14 residues. The junction had 11 bases not matched to a gene; V was cut back by 10 bases and J by 5 bases. CDR1 is MDHEN, CDR2 SYDVKM, per germline. CDR3 in amino acids: CATEPGGVHNEQFF. CDR3 DNA sequence: TGTGCCACCGAGCCGGGAGGCGTCCACAATGAGCAGTTCTTC. Full variable domain (remainder filled in from reference TRBV28 and TRBJ2-1): DVKVTQSSRYLVKRTGEKVFLECVQDMDHENMFWYRQDPGLGLRLIYFSYDVKMKEKGDIPEGYSVSREKKERFSLILESASTNQTSMYLCATEPGGVHNEQFFGPGTRLTVL.

This clonotype has ten or more counts. This chain connects TRBV7-8 to TRBJ1-1, with 7 positions matching TRBD1. The CDR3 loop spans 14 amino acids. Germline CDR1 SGHVS, CDR2 FQNEAQ. The V and J ends lost 5 bases and 8 bases, in that order; junction bases with no gene match: 11. The CDR3 DNA reads TGTGCCAGCAGCAAGACGGCGGGACAGCAAGAAGCTTTCTTT. Translation gives CASSKTAGQQEAFF.

This clonotype was counted only a few times. The rearrangement joins TRBV20-1 to TRBJ2-3; 12 bases map to TRBD2. The CDR3 length is 15 residues. Germline V gives CDR1 DFQATT, CDR2 SNEGSKA (reference sequence). The V segment lost 5 bases and the J segment 3 bases; nucleotides outside the gene matches: 6. CDR3 loop: CSAYGLAGRTDTQYF. The CDR3, as DNA: TGCAGTGCTTACGGACTAGCGGGACGGACAGATACGCAGTATTTT.

This clonotype was observed a handful of times. The CDR3, as DNA: TGTGCCAGCAGTTTGCAGCCGAGAAGCACCAGAAACACCATATATTTT. Translating gives CASSLQPRSTRNTIYF. The rearrangement uses TRBV28 and TRBJ1-3, with D unresolved. Trimming took off 3 bases at V and 5 bases at J, with 17 bases between the two ends. Germline values: CDR1 MDHEN, CDR2 SYDVKM. The CDR3 covers 16 residues.

At least ten counts were recorded for this clonotype. This chain joins TRBV7-8 and TRBJ1-1, with D unresolved. Germline V CDR1 and CDR2: SGHVS, FQNEAQ. The CDR3 has 14 residues. V lost 6 bases and J lost 4, with 15 bases in between. The CDR3 DNA reads as TGTGCCAGCAGTCCTACACCACGCGCCACTGAAGCTTTCTTT. Protein sequence: CASSPTPRATEAFF.

This clonotype showed up many times. The genes are TRBV29-1 and TRBJ2-5, with D possibly TRBD2 on 6 matching bases. Trimming left V 4 bases short and J 2 bases short, with 8 bases between. Per germline, CDR1 SQVTM and CDR2 ANQGSEA. This CDR3 spans 12 amino acids. This CDR3 is CSVVAVQETQYF. As DNA, the CDR3 is TGCAGCGTTGTAGCGGTTCAAGAGACCCAGTACTTC.

Notes on this clonotype: At one of its ends the junction is not consistent with the germline gene, which may arise from a read error. This chain links TRBV12-3 or TRBV12-4 with TRBJ2-7; D perhaps matches TRBD1 (5 bases). The CDR3 length is 13 residues. The chain's CDR3 is CASTPSTDYEQYF. The DNA of the CDR3 is TGTGCTAGCACCCCCTCGACAGACTACGAGCAGTACTTC.

For this clonotype: A much larger clonotype is one base distant, so this may be a read error. This chain links TRBV27 with TRBJ1-1; tentative D call: TRBD1 (5 bases). V lost 8 bases, J lost 1 base, and 11 bases lay in between. The CDR3 has 13 residues. In germline, CDR1 is MNHEY, CDR2 SMNVEV (reference sequence). This CDR3 reads CASRGKGNTEAFF. The CDR3 nucleotides are TGTGCCAGCCGGGGGAAAGGGAACACTGAAGCTTTCTTT.

The V gene is TRBV29-1, the J gene TRBJ1-5; 8 positions match TRBD1. The CDR3 consists of 14 residues. The junction had 5 bases not matched to a gene; V was cut back by 4 bases and J by 3 bases. CDR1 is SQVTM and CDR2 is ANQGSEA in the germline V gene. CDR3 protein: CSVATGVNNQPQHF. CDR3 DNA sequence: TGCAGCGTTGCGACAGGGGTCAACAATCAGCCCCAGCATTTT.

This clonotype was counted many times. The rearrangement uses TRBV5-1 and TRBJ2-3; D gene uncertain. Germline CDR1 and CDR2: SGHRS and YFSETQ. The CDR3 spans 15 residues. The V end was cut by 7 bases, the J end by 0 bases, with 15 bases between. The CDR3 loop reads CASQLQPASTDTQYF. In DNA form, the CDR3 reads TGCGCCAGCCAGTTACAACCTGCTAGCACAGATACGCAGTATTTT. The whole variable domain, filled in from reference TRBV5-1 and TRBJ2-3, reads KAGVTQTPRYLIKTRGQQVTLSCSPISGHRSVSWYQQTPGQGLQFLFEYFSETQRNKGNFPGRFSGRQFSNSRSEMNVSTLELGDSALYLCASQLQPASTDTQYFGPGTRLTVL.

This clonotype appeared many times. As DNA, the CDR3 is TGTGCCAGCAGCTTAATGGCTAGCGGGAACACAGATACGCAGTATTTT. It yields the protein CASSLMASGNTDTQYF. The V and J genes are TRBV7-3 and TRBJ2-3; 9 bases are a match to TRBD2. Germline values: CDR1 SGHTA, CDR2 FQGTGA. The CDR3 spans 16 residues. The junction had 4 bases not matched to a gene; V was cut back by 1 base and J by 2 bases.

In this sample, this clonotype turned up a few times. The chain combines TRBV18 with TRBJ1-1; 9 positions match TRBD1. CDR3 length: 15 residues. Germline-derived CDR1 and CDR2 are KGHSH and LQKENI. V trimming: 2 bases; J trimming: 6 bases; junction bases outside the gene matches: 7. CDR3 sequence: CASSPGTGFFAEAFF. The CDR3 region has the DNA TGTGCCAGCTCACCAGGGACAGGGTTTTTCGCTGAAGCTTTCTTT.

This clonotype came up many times. This chain links TRBV27 with TRBJ1-5, with D unclear. This CDR3 has 13 residues. Germline CDR1 is MNHEY and CDR2 is SMNVEV (reference sequence). V lost 6 bases, J lost 5 bases, and 11 bases lay in between. CDR3 in amino acids: CASSRNLYQPQHF. CDR3 bases: TGTGCCAGCAGCCGAAACCTCTATCAGCCCCAGCATTTT.

About this clonotype: This may be a read error, as it is one base from a much larger clone. The V call is TRBV14, the J call TRBJ2-7; D not certain. The germline V gene has CDR1 SGHDN and CDR2 FVKESK. The germline V and J ends were trimmed by 3 bases and 9 bases, with 18 bases remaining between them. This CDR3 is 14 amino acids long. The CDR3: CASSHDPTTWWQYF. In nucleotides, the CDR3 is TGTGCCAGCAGCCATGACCCGACGACCTGGTGGCAGTACTTC.

This clonotype was found many times. This chain joins TRBV27 and TRBJ2-7; 15 nucleotides agree with TRBD2. Looked up from germline, CDR1 is MNHEY and CDR2 is SMNVEV (reference sequence). The V gene end was trimmed by 8 bases and the J gene end by 4 bases; junction bases not matched to a gene: 0. The CDR3 covers 13 residues. CDR3 bases: TGTGCCAGCGGACTAGCGGGAGGGTACGAGCAGTACTTC. Its translation is CASGLAGGYEQYF.

This sequence joins TRBV7-2 and TRBJ2-1; TRBD2 agrees at 15 bases. The V segment lost 5 bases and the J segment 0 bases; nucleotides outside the gene matches: 8. Germline lookup yields CDR1 SGHTA and CDR2 FQGNSA. CDR3 length: 19 residues. CDR3 sequence: CASSPRGLAGGSSYNEQFF. The CDR3 DNA sequence: TGTGCCAGCAGCCCGCGAGGACTAGCGGGAGGGAGCTCCTACAATGAGCAGTTCTTC. The full variable domain, its missing parts supplied by reference TRBV7-2 and TRBJ2-1, is GAGVSQSPSNKVTEKGKDVELRCDPISGHTALYWYRQSLGQGLEFLIYFQGNSAPDKSGLPSDRFSAERTGGSVSTLTIQRTQQEDSAVYLCASSPRGLAGGSSYNEQFFGPGTRLTVL.